The TCR beta chain under discussion was sequenced for a study of blood T cell repertoires in COVID-19. TCRdb's table, derived via immunoSEQ multiplex PCR, lists solely in-frame clones and lacks some. The sample carries 49,000 or so clones, roughly four fifths recorded once. The CDR3 is 15 amino acids. The trim removed 3 bases at V and 7 bases at J, leaving 4 bases unmatched. Germline V CDR1 and CDR2: MNHNS, SASEGT. The rearrangement links TRBV6-1 to TRBJ2-5; 14 bases agree with TRBD2. This clonotype originated in a man in his 60s with active COVID-19. The sequenced sample consisted of peripheral blood. CDR3 coding DNA: TGTGCCAGCAGTGATGGGACTAGCGGGGGCGGGACCCAGTACTTC. Translation gives CASSDGTSGGGTQYF.